This T cell receptor beta chain was sequenced for a study of blood T cells in healthy people across ages. The CDR3 totals 15 residues. Between the trimmed V and J ends, which lost 7 bases and 6 bases, there was a span of 18 bases. The use of a sample-barcoded 5' primer and a J-beta primer mix characterized a second PCR of about 6 to 11 cycles. Every cDNA molecule carried a tag from a template-switch adaptor bearing 12 random nucleotides. TCRdb called the 5' RACE reads again in MiXCR, with one record for every CDR3 protein. This table has approximately 800,000 distinct CDR3 sequences, around 25% appearing once. The same data also went into a second study, on T cells of mothers and their children.

The sample consisted of blood. The clonotype was recovered from a boy between 10 and 17 years old in good health. This rearrangement joins TRBV12-3 or TRBV12-4 to TRBJ2-2; no firm D call. The CDR3 bases are TGTGCCAGCACAGACACGCTAGTAGTCGCCGGGGAGCTGTTTTTT. Translated: CASTDTLVVAGELFF.